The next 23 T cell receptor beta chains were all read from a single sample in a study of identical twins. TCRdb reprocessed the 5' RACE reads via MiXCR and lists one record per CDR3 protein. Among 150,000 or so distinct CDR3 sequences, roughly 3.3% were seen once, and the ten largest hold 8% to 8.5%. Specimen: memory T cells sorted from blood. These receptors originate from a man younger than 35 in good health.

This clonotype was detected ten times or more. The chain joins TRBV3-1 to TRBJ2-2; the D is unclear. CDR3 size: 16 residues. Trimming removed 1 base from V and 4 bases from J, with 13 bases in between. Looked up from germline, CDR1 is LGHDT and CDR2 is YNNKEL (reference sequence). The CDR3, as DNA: TGTGCCAGCAGCCAAGTAGGTGCTTGGGGCACCGGGGAGCTGTTTTTT. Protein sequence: CASSQVGAWGTGELFF.

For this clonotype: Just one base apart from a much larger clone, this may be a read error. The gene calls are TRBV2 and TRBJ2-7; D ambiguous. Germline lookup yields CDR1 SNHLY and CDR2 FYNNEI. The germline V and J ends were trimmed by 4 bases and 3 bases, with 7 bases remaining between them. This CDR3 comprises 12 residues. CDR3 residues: CASSGPRYEQYF. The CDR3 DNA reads TGTGCCAGCAGTGGGCCCCGCTACGAGCAGTACTTC.

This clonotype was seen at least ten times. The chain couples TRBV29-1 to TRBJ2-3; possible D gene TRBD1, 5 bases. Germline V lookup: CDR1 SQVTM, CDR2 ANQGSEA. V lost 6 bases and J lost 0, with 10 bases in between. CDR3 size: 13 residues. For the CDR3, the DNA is TGCAGCGTGGGGCCGGATAGCACAGATACGCAGTATTTT. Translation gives CSVGPDSTDTQYF.

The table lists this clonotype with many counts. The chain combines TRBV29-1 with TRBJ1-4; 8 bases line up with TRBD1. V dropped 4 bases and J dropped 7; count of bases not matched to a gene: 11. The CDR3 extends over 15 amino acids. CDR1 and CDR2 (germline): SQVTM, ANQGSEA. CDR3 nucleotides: TGCAGCGTTGGATACCCGGGACAGGCCCTTGAAAAACTGTTTTTT. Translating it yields CSVGYPGQALEKLFF. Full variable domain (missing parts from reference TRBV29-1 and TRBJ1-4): SAVISQKPSRDICQRGTSLTIQCQVDSQVTMMFWYRQQPGQSLTLIATANQGSEATYESGFVIDKFPISRPNLTFSTLTVSNMSPEDSSIYLCSVGYPGQALEKLFFGSGTQLSVL.

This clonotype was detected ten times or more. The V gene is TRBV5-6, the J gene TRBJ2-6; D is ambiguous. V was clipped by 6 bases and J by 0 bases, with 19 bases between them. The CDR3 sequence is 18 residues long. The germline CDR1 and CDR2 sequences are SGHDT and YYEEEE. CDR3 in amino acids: CASTLDMGISSGANVLTF. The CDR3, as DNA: TGTGCCAGCACCCTCGACATGGGGATAAGCTCTGGGGCCAACGTCCTGACTTTC.

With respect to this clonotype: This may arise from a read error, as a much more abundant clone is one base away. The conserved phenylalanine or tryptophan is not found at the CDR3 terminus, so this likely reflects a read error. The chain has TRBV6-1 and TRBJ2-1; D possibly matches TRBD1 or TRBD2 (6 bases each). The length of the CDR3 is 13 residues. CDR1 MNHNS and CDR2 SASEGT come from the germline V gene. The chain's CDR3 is CASREGGYNEQFC. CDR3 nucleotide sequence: TGTGCCAGCAGGGAAGGGGGGTACAATGAGCAGTTCTGC.

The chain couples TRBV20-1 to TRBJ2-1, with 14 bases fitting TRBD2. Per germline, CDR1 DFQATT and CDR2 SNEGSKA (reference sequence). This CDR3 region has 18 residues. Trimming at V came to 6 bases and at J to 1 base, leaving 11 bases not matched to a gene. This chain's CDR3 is CSAPGLAGDTGSYNEQFF. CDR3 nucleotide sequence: TGCAGTGCCCCGGGACTAGCGGGAGATACCGGGTCCTACAATGAGCAGTTCTTC.

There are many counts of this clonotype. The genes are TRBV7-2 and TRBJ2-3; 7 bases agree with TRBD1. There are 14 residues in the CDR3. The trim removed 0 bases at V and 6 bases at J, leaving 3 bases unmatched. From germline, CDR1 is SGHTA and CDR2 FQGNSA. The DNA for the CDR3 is TGTGCCAGCAGCTTAGCGACAGGGAGCGATACGCAGTATTTT. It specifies CASSLATGSDTQYF.

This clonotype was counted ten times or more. The DNA for the CDR3 is TGTGCCAGCAGTTCCAGGGACAGTAACTATGGCTACACCTTC. Translating it yields CASSSRDSNYGYTF. The chain joins TRBV5-5 to TRBJ1-2; 7 positions agree with TRBD1. The CDR3 is made up of 14 amino acids. Germline CDR1 reads SGHKS; CDR2 reads YYEKEE (reference sequence). V gave up 5 bases and J gave up 1 base; unmatched junction bases: 5.

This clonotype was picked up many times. The CDR3 region is CSARTEPSYEQYF. CDR3 bases: TGCAGTGCTAGGACAGAACCTTCCTACGAGCAGTACTTC. The V call is TRBV20-1, the J call TRBJ2-7; weak D call: TRBD1 (5 bases). This CDR3 has 13 amino acids. Germline V lookup: CDR1 DFQATT, CDR2 SNEGSKA (reference sequence). V shed 3 bases and J shed 1 base, with 10 bases lying between them.

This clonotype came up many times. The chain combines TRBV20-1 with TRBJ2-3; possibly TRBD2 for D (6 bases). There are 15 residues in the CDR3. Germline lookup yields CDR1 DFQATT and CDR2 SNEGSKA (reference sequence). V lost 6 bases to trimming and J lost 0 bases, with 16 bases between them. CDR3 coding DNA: TGCAGTGCGCCGGACGGGGGAGAAAGCACAGATACGCAGTATTTT. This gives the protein CSAPDGGESTDTQYF.

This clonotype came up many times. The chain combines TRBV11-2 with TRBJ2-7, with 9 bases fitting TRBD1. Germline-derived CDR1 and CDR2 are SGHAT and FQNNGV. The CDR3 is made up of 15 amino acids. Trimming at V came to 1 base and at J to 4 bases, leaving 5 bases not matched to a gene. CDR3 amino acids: CASSLGGQGHYEQYF. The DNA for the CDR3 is TGTGCCAGCAGCTTAGGTGGACAGGGGCATTACGAGCAGTACTTC. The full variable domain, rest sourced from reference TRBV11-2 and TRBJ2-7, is EAGVAQSPRYKIIEKRQSVAFWCNPISGHATLYWYQQILGQGPKLLIQFQNNGVVDDSQLPKDRFSAERLKGVDSTLKIQPAKLEDSAVYLCASSLGGQGHYEQYFGPGTRLTVT.

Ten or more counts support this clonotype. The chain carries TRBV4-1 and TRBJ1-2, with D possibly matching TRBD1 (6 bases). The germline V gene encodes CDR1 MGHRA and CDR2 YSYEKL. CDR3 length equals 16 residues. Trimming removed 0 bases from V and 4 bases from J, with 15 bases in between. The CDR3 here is CASSQELLRGLYGYTF. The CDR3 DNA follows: TGCGCCAGCAGCCAAGAACTACTCCGGGGGCTCTATGGCTACACCTTC.

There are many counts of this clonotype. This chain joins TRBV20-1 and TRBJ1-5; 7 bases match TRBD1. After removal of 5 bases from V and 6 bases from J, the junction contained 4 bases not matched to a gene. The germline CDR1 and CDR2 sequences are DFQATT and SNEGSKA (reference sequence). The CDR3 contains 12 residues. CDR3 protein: CSAQQGLQPQHF. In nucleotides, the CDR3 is TGCAGTGCTCAACAGGGGCTTCAGCCCCAGCATTTT.

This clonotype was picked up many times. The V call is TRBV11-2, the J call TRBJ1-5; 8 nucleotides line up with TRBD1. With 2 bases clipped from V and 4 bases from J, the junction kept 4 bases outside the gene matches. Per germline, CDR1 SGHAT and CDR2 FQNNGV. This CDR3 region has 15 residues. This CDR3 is CASSLQGAKNQPQHF. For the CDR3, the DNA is TGTGCCAGCAGCTTACAGGGGGCGAAGAATCAGCCCCAGCATTTT.

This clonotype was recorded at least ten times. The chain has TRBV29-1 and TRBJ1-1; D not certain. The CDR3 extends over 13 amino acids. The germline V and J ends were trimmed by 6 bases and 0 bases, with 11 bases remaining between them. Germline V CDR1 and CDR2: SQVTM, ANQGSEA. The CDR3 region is CSVTLAVNTEAFF. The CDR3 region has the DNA TGCAGCGTGACGTTGGCGGTGAACACTGAAGCTTTCTTT.

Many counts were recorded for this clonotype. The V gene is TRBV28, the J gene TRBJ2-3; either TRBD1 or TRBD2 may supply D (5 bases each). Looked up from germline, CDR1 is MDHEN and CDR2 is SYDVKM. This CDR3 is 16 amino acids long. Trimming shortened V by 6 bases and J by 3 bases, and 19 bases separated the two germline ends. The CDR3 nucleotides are TGTGCCAGCAGCCACACGGGCATTGGGGGAACAGATACGCAGTATTTT. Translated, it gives CASSHTGIGGTDTQYF.

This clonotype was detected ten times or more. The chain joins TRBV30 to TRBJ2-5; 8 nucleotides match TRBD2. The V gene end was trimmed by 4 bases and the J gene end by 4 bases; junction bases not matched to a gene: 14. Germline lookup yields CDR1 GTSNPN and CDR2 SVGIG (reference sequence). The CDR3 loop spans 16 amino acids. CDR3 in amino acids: CAWKPLGLGTRETQYF. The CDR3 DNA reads TGTGCCTGGAAACCCCTGGGACTAGGCACGAGAGAGACCCAGTACTTC.

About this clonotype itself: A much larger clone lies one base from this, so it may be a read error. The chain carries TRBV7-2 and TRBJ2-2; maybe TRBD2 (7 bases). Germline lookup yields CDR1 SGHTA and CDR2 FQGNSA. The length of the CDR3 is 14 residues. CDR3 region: CASSQIRGAGKLFF. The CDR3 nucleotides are TGTGCCAGCAGCCAAATACGGGGGGCCGGGAAGCTGTTTTTT.

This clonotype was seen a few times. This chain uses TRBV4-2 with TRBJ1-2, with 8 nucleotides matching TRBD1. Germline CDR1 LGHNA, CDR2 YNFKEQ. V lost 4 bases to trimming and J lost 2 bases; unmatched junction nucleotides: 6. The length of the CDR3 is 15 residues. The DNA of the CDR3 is TGTGCCAGCAGCCCAGGACAGGGTTCCAACTATGGCTACACCTTC. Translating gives CASSPGQGSNYGYTF.

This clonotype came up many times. CDR3 sequence (DNA): TGCGCCAGCAGCCCGGAGGGGGATCAGCCCCAGCATTTT. Translation gives CASSPEGDQPQHF. The chain is built from TRBV5-1 and TRBJ1-5, with D possibly being TRBD1 (6 bases). The V and J ends lost 4 bases and 5 bases respectively, with 10 bases between them. From germline, CDR1 is SGHRS and CDR2 YFSETQ. The CDR3 is 13 amino acids.

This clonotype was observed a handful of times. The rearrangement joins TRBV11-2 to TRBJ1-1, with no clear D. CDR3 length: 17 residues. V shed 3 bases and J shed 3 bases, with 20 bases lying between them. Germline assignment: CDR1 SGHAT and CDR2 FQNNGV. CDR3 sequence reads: CASSLFGKQRFHTEAFF. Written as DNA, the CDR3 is TGTGCCAGCAGCTTGTTTGGCAAACAGCGTTTCCACACTGAAGCTTTCTTT. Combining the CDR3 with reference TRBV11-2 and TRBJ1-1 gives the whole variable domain EAGVAQSPRYKIIEKRQSVAFWCNPISGHATLYWYQQILGQGPKLLIQFQNNGVVDDSQLPKDRFSAERLKGVDSTLKIQPAKLEDSAVYLCASSLFGKQRFHTEAFFGQGTRLTVV.

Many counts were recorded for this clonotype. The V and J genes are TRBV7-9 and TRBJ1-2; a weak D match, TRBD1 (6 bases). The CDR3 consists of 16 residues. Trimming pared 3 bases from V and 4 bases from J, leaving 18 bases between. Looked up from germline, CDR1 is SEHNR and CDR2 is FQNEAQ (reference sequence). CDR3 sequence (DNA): TGTGCCAGCAGCTTGAGCAGGGGACATACGGGCTATGGCTACACCTTC. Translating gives CASSLSRGHTGYGYTF.